This T cell receptor beta chain was captured in a study of multiple sclerosis patients with progressive multifocal leukoencephalopathy (dated by TCRdb to the late 2010s). For context, the study as a whole: Peripheral T and B cells were examined in MS patients who developed PML (4 under natalizumab, 1 after alemtuzumab) and in treated patients who did not develop PML. From before therapy, through 6 and 12 months, up to PML onset, two natalizumab-treated patients who later developed PML were tracked longitudinally. The study aimed to detect JC virus-specific or public T-cell expansions arising at the time of PML onset.

This sample's time point label indicates: time of PML onset. This sample's treatment or condition label indicates: on natalizumab therapy at sampling. PML diagnosis was based on clinical and MRI findings and was confirmed by detection of JC virus DNA in cerebrospinal fluid. In the natalizumab-treated patients, PML was found to develop after between roughly 15 and 60 months of natalizumab therapy. Interferon beta had previously been received by all listed patients, and all PML patients were female. T3 blood samples were collected at the time of PML onset. Ficoll-Hypaque density gradient centrifugation was used to isolate peripheral blood mononuclear cells. On this clone: Its specific antigen is unknown. Within one base of it there is no much larger clone, and no base qualities were kept. Other DNA sequences in this specimen translate into the identical CDR3.

The immunoSEQ two-step multiplex PCR at survey-level depth was used to amplify TRB CDR3 regions from genomic DNA. Synthetic inline TR CDR3 controls covering all V-J pairings were spiked into each PCR to estimate template counts and remove amplification bias. Reads were processed so that amplification and sequencing bias were reduced, and quantification was performed against synthetic TR CDR3 analogs. The authors processed their data as follows. Raw data were processed in ImmunoSEQ Analyzer, with out-of-frame sequences and CDR3s containing stop codons removed, and genes were named according to IMGT nomenclature. Normalized Shannon entropy, defined as 1 minus Pielou's evenness, was used to summarize repertoire diversity. Only TRB sequences sharing the V gene, the J gene and the CDR3 were counted as identical. Public PML clonotypes were CDR3s found in two or more PML-onset samples but not found earlier, in controls, or in public databases. Positional CDR3 amino acid composition was analyzed in Skylign with the observed count method. The immuneACCESS repertoire file appears here via TCRdb, limited to in-frame rearrangements. These files lack a portion of the clones; in checked studies, under half of the deficit traces to unresolved V genes, and the cause of the others is not known. That table furnishes V, J and clone size, whereas the DNA furnished D and trimming. Within this sample are over 25,000 clones, with roughly 84% of them counted one time only. Roughly 3.2% of the sample goes to the ten largest clones.

Overall study outcomes, separate from this receptor: Only PML patients had TRB clones above 0.5% frequency, but the clones expanded at PML onset were already present before and during natalizumab therapy. Analysis was restricted to peripheral blood, although for natalizumab-associated PML, cerebrospinal fluid or brain lymphocytes might be more informative. No common TRBV or TRBJ gene usage or preferential TRBV-TRBJ pairings were detected when PML developed. Because of the small, descriptive cohort, whether findings reflect JC virus infection or general immunocompromise remained unclear. Lower normalized Shannon entropy suggested less diverse TRB repertoires in most PML patients, whereas the natalizumab-treated controls showed values near 1.

The sample in question was PBMCs, obtained from a patient treated with natalizumab. The receptor was isolated from a human donor with progressive multifocal leukoencephalopathy.

The nucleotides read TGTGCCACCAGTCTCTCAGGGGGCGGGCAGCCCCAGCATTTT. It codes for CATSLSGGGQPQHF. The rearrangement joined TRBV15 to TRBJ1-5; 8 central bases correspond to TRBD1. As encoded in the germline V gene (reference sequence), CDR1 is LNHNV while CDR2 is YYDKDF. The CDR3, from cysteine to phenylalanine, totals 14 residues. Only the CDR3 DNA stays, 42 bases, in frame from base 1. V ends up 6 bases short and J 7 bases short, with an unmatched junction base count of 8.